The next 12 T cell receptor beta chains were all read from a single sample in a study of identical twins. TCRdb independently ran MiXCR on the 5' RACE reads; one entry per CDR3 protein. The sample lists 1.5 million to 2 million distinct CDR3 sequences; around 29% were seen once. The specimen was cord blood. The receptors stem from a newborn girl in good health.

The chain joins TRBV28 to TRBJ2-7; D tentatively reads TRBD1 or TRBD2 (5 bases each). In germline, CDR1 is MDHEN, CDR2 SYDVKM. Trimming cost V 7 bases and J 7 bases, with 26 bases left between them. The CDR3 totals 16 residues. The CDR3 bases are TGTGCCAGCAATCCCCCCAGGGACGTCTCCTACAATGAGCAGTACTTC. It translates to CASNPPRDVSYNEQYF.

The V and J genes are TRBV7-9 and TRBJ1-1; maybe TRBD1 (6 bases). The V gene's germline CDR1 is SEHNR and CDR2 FQNEAQ (reference sequence). This CDR3 region has 16 residues. Trimming pared 7 bases from V and 1 base from J, leaving 19 bases between. This CDR3 is CASISDGGRGNTEAFF. CDR3 bases: TGTGCCAGCATCTCCGACGGGGGGCGAGGGAACACTGAAGCTTTCTTT.

The J gene is TRBJ1-5, the V gene TRBV6-1; D not resolved. CDR1 is MNHNS and CDR2 is SASEGT in the germline V gene. This CDR3 is built from 13 residues. Trimming stripped 3 bases from V and 6 bases from J, with 9 bases between. The CDR3 sequence is CASSDGGRQPQHF. In DNA, the CDR3 is TGTGCCAGCAGTGATGGAGGGCGTCAGCCCCAGCATTTT.

This chain connects TRBV20-1 to TRBJ1-2; 8 bases fit TRBD1. The ends lost 5 bases at V and 7 bases at J; junction bases unmatched: 12. In germline, CDR1 is DFQATT, CDR2 SNEGSKA (reference sequence). The CDR3 has 14 amino acids. CDR3: CSALLTGALGGYTF. CDR3 nucleotide sequence: TGCAGTGCTCTATTGACAGGGGCATTAGGTGGCTACACCTTC.

The V call is TRBV7-9, the J call TRBJ1-1; TRBD1 is a possible D gene (6 bases). This CDR3 comprises 13 residues. Trimming removed 8 bases from V and 3 bases from J, with 13 bases in between. Germline CDR1 and CDR2: SEHNR and FQNEAQ (reference sequence). This chain's CDR3 is CASGTGRDTEAFF. In nucleotides, the CDR3 is TGTGCCAGCGGCACAGGGAGGGACACTGAAGCTTTCTTT.

The chain employs TRBV4-2 and TRBJ2-3; TRBD2 matches 9 bases. Germline V gene sequence: CDR1 LGHNA, CDR2 YNFKEQ. With 3 bases clipped from V and 4 bases from J, the junction kept 5 bases outside the gene matches. The CDR3 runs 15 residues. CDR3 sequence reads: CASSHLAGMADTQYF. The CDR3 DNA sequence: TGTGCCAGCAGCCACCTAGCGGGAATGGCAGATACGCAGTATTTT.

This chain links TRBV12-3 or TRBV12-4 with TRBJ2-5; 8 nucleotides align to TRBD1. The CDR3 has 13 amino acids. V shed 8 bases, J shed 11 bases, and the junction held 13 bases outside the gene matches. Written as DNA, the CDR3 is TGTGCCAGCGGGAAGGACAGGGTCTCTGAGCAGTACTTC. It codes for CASGKDRVSEQYF.

This sequence joins TRBV20-1 and TRBJ2-5; D might be TRBD1 or TRBD2, each matching 5 bases. V lost 6 bases and J lost 11, with 28 bases in between. The germline gives CDR1 DFQATT, CDR2 SNEGSKA (reference sequence). The CDR3 consists of 15 residues. CDR3 nucleotide sequence: TGCAGTGCCCTATCTAATGCAGGGCTAGTAGGGGAGCAGTACTTC. Translated, it gives CSALSNAGLVGEQYF.

The chain couples TRBV11-2 to TRBJ1-1, with a weak D call TRBD1 (6 bases). The CDR3 extends over 15 amino acids. Germline V CDR1 and CDR2: SGHAT, FQNNGV. V lost 3 bases to trimming and J lost 0 bases, with 11 bases between them. The CDR3 sequence is CASSLIGQMNTEAFF. DNA of the CDR3: TGTGCCAGCAGCTTGATCGGACAGATGAACACTGAAGCTTTCTTT.

A few counts support this clonotype. V and J are TRBV20-1 and TRBJ2-3, with TRBD2 matching over 9 bases. The CDR3 contains 15 residues. V was pared by 5 bases and J by 4 bases, with 10 bases of the junction left unmatched. CDR1 and CDR2 from the germline V gene are DFQATT and SNEGSKA (reference sequence). The CDR3 bases are TGCAGTGCTCCTACTCCTAGCGGGGCGGCAGATACGCAGTATTTT. Translated, it gives CSAPTPSGAADTQYF.

This clonotype occurred a few times. The chain is built from TRBV2 and TRBJ1-2; D remains ambiguous. With 3 bases removed from V and 5 bases from J, the gap between germline ends came to 7 bases. CDR3 length: 12 amino acids. Per germline, CDR1 SNHLY and CDR2 FYNNEI. The CDR3 loop reads CASSDFQYGYTF. CDR3 nucleotides: TGTGCCAGCAGTGATTTCCAGTATGGCTACACCTTC.

This chain joins TRBV5-1 and TRBJ2-7; 9 bases line up with TRBD1. The V segment lost 0 bases and the J segment 6 bases; nucleotides outside the gene matches: 10. The CDR3 loop spans 16 amino acids. Germline-derived CDR1 and CDR2 are SGHRS and YFSETQ. CDR3 DNA: TGCGCCAGCAGCTTGGGGGGGGACAGGGTTTGGAGCGAGCAGTACTTC. This encodes CASSLGGDRVWSEQYF.